Listed below are T cell receptor beta chains from one sample, sequenced in a study of shared clonotypes between healthy human individuals. Measured with immunoSEQ multiplex PCR; TCRdb has only the in-frame clones, and not every one. The sample shows a few hundred thousand clones, 60% to 80% of them seen only once. The sequencing input was memory CD4+ T cells sorted from blood. These receptors all stem from a man younger than 45 in good health. The CDR3 runs from the conserved cysteine through the conserved F or W. Fields, in order: V gene, J gene, CDR3 protein.

>TRBV27|TRBJ2-3
CASSPQTARHGTQYF
>TRBV27|TRBJ2-7
CASSLYGVRTGLLMGDSYEQYF
>TRBV29-1|TRBJ2-5
CSVASGQGGETQYF
>TRBV14|TRBJ2-1
CASSQGGLAGGRYNEQFF
>TRBV25-1|TRBJ2-5
CASSTEWGLQETQYF
>TRBV11-2|TRBJ2-7
CASSGSLGVLGYEQYF
>TRBV7-9|TRBJ2-5
CASSLVSGRETQYF
>TRBV25-1|TRBJ2-6
CASSESSRFSGANVLTF
>TRBV11-3|TRBJ2-7
CASSLGTVNYEQYF
>TRBV5-5|TRBJ1-4
CASRPGNLEGKLFF
>TRBV7-9|TRBJ1-3
CASGPGVSGNTIYF
>TRBV5-1|TRBJ1-2
CASSSLGQGNYGYTF
>TRBV10-3|TRBJ2-1
CAISGTGEEQFF
>TRBV19|TRBJ1-4
CASSGARVGGATNEKLFF
>TRBV15|TRBJ1-3
CATSSSGNTIYF
>TRBV28|TRBJ2-7
CASSRGVTSGYEQYF
>TRBV19|TRBJ2-1
CASSIDDQHRAAWSSYNEQFF
>TRBV19|TRBJ2-1
CASQTSGSYNEQFF
>TRBV30|TRBJ2-5
CAWSQGGQETQYF
>TRBV5-6|TRBJ2-2
CASSLRLAGNTGELFF